This entry lists 11 T cell receptor beta chains sequenced from one sample in a study of T-cell reconstitution after alpha-beta-depleted transplantation in children. Library preparation (for TCRbeta) was performed with unique molecular identifiers. TCRdb processed the PCR reads anew with MiXCR; each CDR3 protein has one entry. The data hold 200,000 to 250,000 distinct CDR3 sequences, with about 25% observed a single time. Material: PBMCs, obtained before TCRalphabeta/CD19-depleted stem cell transplant. The source is a girl aged 2 to 9 with Fanconi anemia, due to receive a stem cell transplant.

The chain joins TRBV18 to TRBJ2-1; D may be TRBD1 (6 bases). The CDR3 is 16 residues long. V lost 4 bases, J lost 2 bases, and 15 bases lay in between. CDR1 is KGHSH, CDR2 LQKENI, per germline. The CDR3 nucleotides read TGTGCCAGCTCACTTATCCACAGGGCCGCCTACAATGAGCAGTTCTTC. Protein: CASSLIHRAAYNEQFF.

The rearrangement joins TRBV27 to TRBJ2-1, with D unclear. V was cut by 8 bases and J by 0 bases, with 20 bases left in between. Germline V gene data show CDR1 as MNHEY and CDR2 as SMNVEV (reference sequence). The CDR3 is 17 residues long. CDR3 in amino acids: CASSPRARTSSYNEQFF. DNA for the CDR3: TGTGCCAGCTCACCTCGGGCGAGAACGAGCTCCTACAATGAGCAGTTCTTC.

This clonotype was counted once. The chain uses TRBV14 and TRBJ2-7; D unresolved. This CDR3 has 11 amino acids. The germline V gene encodes CDR1 SGHDN and CDR2 FVKESK. Deletions cut 1 base from V and 6 bases from J, with 4 bases between. Here the CDR3 reads CASSQVREQYF. The CDR3 bases are TGTGCCAGCAGCCAAGTCCGCGAGCAGTACTTC. Drawing the rest from reference TRBV14 and TRBJ2-7, the complete variable domain is EAGVTQFPSHSVIEKGQTVTLRCDPISGHDNLYWYRRVMGKEIKFLLHFVKESKQDESGMPNNRFLAERTGGTYSTLKVQPAELEDSGVYFCASSQVREQYFGPGTRLTVT.

This clonotype was seen more than once but under ten times. The chain joins TRBV29-1 to TRBJ2-7; D remains unclear. Germline V gene sequence: CDR1 SQVTM, CDR2 ANQGSEA. V was shortened by 4 bases and J by 0 bases, with 7 bases between the two germline ends. The CDR3 runs to 12 residues. The CDR3 loop reads CSVVTPSYEQYF. CDR3 DNA: TGCAGCGTTGTCACACCCTCCTACGAGCAGTACTTC.

This clonotype was counted ten times or more. This chain uses TRBV12-3 or TRBV12-4 with TRBJ1-1; the D gene is possibly TRBD1 (5 bases). V was cut by 5 bases and J by 8 bases, with 15 bases left in between. The CDR3 loop spans 13 amino acids. CDR3 region: CASSTRGQTEAFF. The CDR3 coding sequence is TGTGCCAGCAGTACAAGGGGCCAGACAGAAGCTTTCTTT.

The chain carries TRBV20-1 and TRBJ2-3; 7 bases match TRBD2. With V trimmed by 5 bases and J by 2 bases, 4 bases remained unmatched. CDR3 size: 13 residues. Per the germline V gene, CDR1 is DFQATT and CDR2 is SNEGSKA (reference sequence). CDR3 DNA: TGCAGTGCTCAAAGCGGGACCACAGATACGCAGTATTTT. This sequence encodes CSAQSGTTDTQYF.

This clonotype was seen ten or more times. The CDR3 sequence: CSVEWGQGWGTQYF. The CDR3 DNA is TGCAGCGTTGAATGGGGACAGGGTTGGGGGACCCAGTACTTC. The J gene is TRBJ2-5, the V gene TRBV29-1, with 9 bases fitting TRBD1. J was trimmed by 7 bases and V by 2 bases; bases with no gene match: 8. The CDR3 is 14 residues long. Per germline, CDR1 SQVTM and CDR2 ANQGSEA.

The rearrangement links TRBV11-2 to TRBJ2-1; 8 bases agree with TRBD2. The germline V gene encodes CDR1 SGHAT and CDR2 FQNNGV. The ends lost 1 base at V and 7 bases at J; junction bases unmatched: 15. The CDR3 consists of 18 residues. Here the CDR3 DNA reads TGTGCCAGCAGCTTAGTGGTTGGGCTAGCGGGTCCGTGGAATGAGCAGTTCTTC. Protein sequence: CASSLVVGLAGPWNEQFF.

This clonotype was recorded many times. This chain uses TRBV5-6 with TRBJ2-3; 9 positions match TRBD2. Germline V gives CDR1 SGHDT, CDR2 YYEEEE. Unmatched junction bases numbered 4, after V lost 0 bases and J lost 2 bases. CDR3 size: 16 residues. CDR3 in amino acids: CASSLDVAGDTDTQYF. Here the CDR3 DNA reads TGTGCCAGCAGCTTGGATGTAGCGGGGGACACAGATACGCAGTATTTT.

This clonotype was recorded at least ten times. The J gene is TRBJ2-1, the V gene TRBV15; TRBD2 matches 12 bases. Germline V gene sequence: CDR1 LNHNV, CDR2 YYDKDF (reference sequence). V shed 5 bases and J 7 bases; nucleotides not matched to a gene: 6. The CDR3 loop spans 15 amino acids. The CDR3 nucleotides are TGTGCCACCAGCCTTCTAGCGGGAGGGAGGAATGAGCAGTTCTTC. Translating gives CATSLLAGGRNEQFF. Full variable domain (missing parts from reference TRBV15 and TRBJ2-1): DAMVIQNPRYQVTQFGKPVTLSCSQTLNHNVMYWYQQKSSQAPKLLFHYYDKDFNNEADTPDNFQSRRPNTSFCFLDIRSPGLGDTAMYLCATSLLAGGRNEQFFGPGTRLTVL.

This clonotype was counted a single time. For the CDR3, the DNA is TGTGCCAGCAGCCCGGGGTCTGAGGGGGGCAATGAGCAGTTCTTC. As protein: CASSPGSEGGNEQFF. The chain uses TRBV7-7 and TRBJ2-1; perhaps D is TRBD1 or TRBD2 (6 bases each). V dropped 5 bases and J dropped 6 bases, with 17 bases sitting between them. The CDR3 covers 15 residues. Per germline, CDR1 SSHAT and CDR2 FNYEAQ (reference sequence).